The 16 T cell receptor beta chains listed next were all sequenced from one sample in a study of shared clonotypes between healthy human individuals. Sequenced by immunoSEQ multiplex PCR; TCRdb stores in-frame clones only, minus some. The sample records roughly 500,000 clones, roughly 80% being singletons. The specimen sequenced was PBMCs. Every receptor here comes from a woman aged 40 to 50 in good health. Some clones in this sample may be carry-over from other donors' samples.

Details on this clone: Since a far larger clone is one base different, this is likely a read error. The DNA of the CDR3 is TGCGCCAGCAGCTTGGAGACAGGAGGCTACGAGCAGTACTTC. The encoded protein is CASSLETGGYEQYF. This chain links TRBV5-1 with TRBJ2-7, with D maybe TRBD1 (6 bases). V lost 0 bases and J 3 bases, leaving 10 bases between the germline ends. This CDR3 region has 14 residues. Germline CDR1 SGHRS, CDR2 YFSETQ.

This clone was counted between two and nine times. A far larger clone is just one base off, so this is likely a read error. The chain employs TRBV2 and TRBJ1-4; maybe TRBD1 (5 bases). Germline V CDR1 and CDR2: SNHLY, FYNNEI. CDR3 length: 13 amino acids. The DNA of the CDR3 is TGTACCAGCAGCCAGGGAGGGGCTGAAAAACTGTTTTTT. Its translation: CTSSQGGAEKLFF.

On this clone itself: A read error likely explains this, since a far larger clone differs by one base. This chain joins TRBV6-5 and TRBJ1-4; D remains ambiguous. The CDR3 runs 14 residues. Germline V gives CDR1 MNHEY, CDR2 SVGAGI. The CDR3 is CDSSSREAPGKLFF. Here the CDR3 DNA reads TGTGACAGCAGTTCCCGGGAGGCCCCCGGAAAACTGTTTTTT.

On this clone: Since a much larger clone is just one base distant, this may be a read error. The chain recombines TRBV7-2 with TRBJ1-1; the D is unclear. The CDR3 runs to 12 residues. CDR1 and CDR2 from the germline V gene are SGHTA and FQGNSA. V gave up 5 bases and J gave up 0 bases, with 4 bases separating them. In DNA, the CDR3 is TGTGCCAGCAGCACCTTGAACACTGAAGCTTTCTTT. It encodes CASSTLNTEAFF.

This chain connects TRBV13 to TRBJ2-7, with D hard to call. CDR1 and CDR2 (germline): PRHDT, FYEKMQ (reference sequence). Trimming stripped 4 bases from V and 5 bases from J, with 9 bases between. There are 12 residues in the CDR3. CDR3: CASSSQRNEQYF. CDR3 sequence (DNA): TGTGCCAGCAGCTCGCAGAGGAACGAGCAGTACTTC.

Notes on this clone: The likely explanation is a read error, given a far larger clone one base away. Other DNA sequences in this sample translate to the same CDR3. The chain recombines TRBV28 with TRBJ1-1; D perhaps matches TRBD1 (5 bases). Germline CDR1 is MDHEN and CDR2 is SYDVKM. This CDR3 contains 14 residues. This chain's CDR3 is CASRRWGENTEAFF. The CDR3 DNA follows: TGTGCTAGCAGAAGGTGGGGGGAGAACACTGAAGCTTTCTTT.

The chain is built from TRBV11-1 and TRBJ2-3; 7 bases match TRBD2. Germline V lookup: CDR1 SGHAT, CDR2 FQDESV (reference sequence). J was trimmed by 6 bases and V by 2 bases; bases with no gene match: 2. This CDR3 region has 13 residues. The CDR3 protein is CASSLMGGDTQYF. CDR3 nucleotides: TGTGCCAGCAGCTTAATGGGGGGGGATACGCAGTATTTT.

The sample holds a few counts of this clone. The chain is built from TRBV28 and TRBJ1-5; tentatively, D is TRBD1 (6 bases). CDR1 and CDR2 (germline): MDHEN, SYDVKM. With 3 bases removed from V and 5 bases from J, the gap between germline ends came to 20 bases. CDR3 length equals 17 residues. The CDR3 sequence is CASSFPGVGRGDQPQHF. For the CDR3, the DNA is TGTGCCAGCAGTTTCCCTGGGGTTGGCAGGGGAGATCAGCCCCAGCATTTT.

This clone came up once. This is likely an artifact of a read error, given a far larger clone one base away. The chain employs TRBV29-1 and TRBJ2-7, with D possibly called TRBD1 or TRBD2 (6 bases each). The length of the CDR3 is 12 residues. CDR1 and CDR2 (germline): SQVTM, ANQGSEA. With 7 bases removed from V and 6 bases from J, the gap between germline ends came to 16 bases. CDR3 nucleotides: TGCAGCGGGGGGGCAGGCGAACTCGAGCAGTACTTC. Translating gives CSGGAGELEQYF.

Regarding this clone: Since a far larger clone is one base different, this is likely a read error. Other DNA sequences in the same sample also yield this CDR3. The chain recombines TRBV27 with TRBJ1-5; unclear D gene. V was pared by 5 bases and J by 3 bases, with 8 bases between. The CDR3 is made up of 13 amino acids. Germline assignment: CDR1 MNHEY and CDR2 SMNVEV (reference sequence). The chain's CDR3 is CASSMGFNQPQHF. CDR3 coding DNA: TGTGCCAGCAGTATGGGATTCAATCAGCCCCAGCATTTT.

This chain joins TRBV7-3 and TRBJ2-1, with D unresolved. This CDR3 contains 14 residues. Between the trimmed V and J ends, which lost 5 bases and 5 bases, there was a span of 13 bases. CDR1 is SGHTA and CDR2 is FQGTGA in the germline V gene. In DNA form, the CDR3 reads TGTGCCAGCAGCCGGAAAGCTGGCGACAATGAGCAGTTCTTC. Its protein product is CASSRKAGDNEQFF.

This clone occurred many times. The chain carries TRBV28 and TRBJ1-5; D remains unclear. Trimming removed 3 bases from V and 8 bases from J, with 17 bases in between. This CDR3 has 15 residues. Germline V gene lookup returns CDR1 MDHEN and CDR2 SYDVKM. The CDR3 sequence: CASSFVSFAGKPQHF. The CDR3 nucleotides are TGTGCCAGCAGTTTCGTGTCCTTCGCTGGGAAGCCCCAGCATTTT.

This rearrangement joins TRBV4-1 to TRBJ2-7; 11 bases are a match to TRBD2. Trimming cost V 0 bases and J 1 base; bases outside gene matches: 2. The CDR3 has 16 residues. Germline CDR1 MGHRA, CDR2 YSYEKL. The CDR3 sequence is CASSQERLAGSYEQYF. CDR3 DNA sequence: TGCGCCAGCAGCCAAGAAAGACTAGCGGGATCCTACGAGCAGTACTTC.

About this clone: Given a far larger clone just one base away, this is likely a sequencing read error. Other DNA sequences in this sample translate to the same CDR3. The V call is TRBV11-1, the J call TRBJ2-7; 13 bases match TRBD2. The CDR3 has 15 amino acids. CDR1 is SGHAT, CDR2 FQDESV, per germline (reference sequence). CDR3 bases: TGCGCCAGCAGCTTTGGGGGACTAGCGGGAAGCGAGCAGTACTTC. It translates to CASSFGGLAGSEQYF.

The chain is built from TRBV15 and TRBJ2-5; 7 bases map to TRBD2. The germline V gene encodes CDR1 LNHNV and CDR2 YYDKDF (reference sequence). V dropped 0 bases and J dropped 3; count of bases not matched to a gene: 4. This CDR3 has 15 amino acids. The chain's CDR3 is CATSRDWLAEETQYF. The CDR3 DNA is TGTGCCACCAGCAGAGATTGGCTAGCGGAAGAGACCCAGTACTTC.

The V call is TRBV5-1, the J call TRBJ2-3, with TRBD1 matching over 7 bases. V was clipped by 2 bases and J by 6 bases; unmatched bases: 3. The CDR3 consists of 13 residues. Germline loops: CDR1 SGHRS, CDR2 YFSETQ. CDR3 sequence: CASSFGQDDTQYF. CDR3 sequence (DNA): TGCGCCAGCAGCTTCGGACAGGATGATACGCAGTATTTT.